The rows below give T cell receptor beta chains drawn from one sample of a study of blood T cell repertoires in COVID-19. Using immunoSEQ multiplex PCR, the repertoire was profiled, and TCRdb retains in-frame clones only, with some absent. The data show around 140,000 clones, with 86% seen just once and about 4.1% held by the top ten. Material: PBMCs or T cells enriched from blood (not recorded which). Receptor source: a man aged 45-65 years who had recovered from COVID-19. The CDR3 runs from the conserved cysteine through the conserved F or W. A D gene is named only where the DNA matches it firmly. The size entry is marked missing in some rows and otherwise reads once, few, many or a size class.

-,TRBJ2-5,TRBD2,TRBV5-4,TGTGCCAGCAGCCTGGGTGGGGCGGGGGGCTCCCACGAGACCCAGTACTTC,CASSLGGAGGSHETQYF
-,TRBJ2-7,-,TRBV7-3,TGTGCCAGCAGCTTACAGGGAAAGGGTGAGCAGTACTTC,CASSLQGKGEQYF
-,TRBJ1-2,-,TRBV4-1,TGCGCCAGCAGCCAAGGAGCCTACTATGGCTACACCTTC,CASSQGAYYGYTF
-,TRBJ1-5,TRBD1,TRBV24-1,TGTGCCACCAGTGACCCCAGACAGGGTAGCAATCAGCCCCAGCATTTT,CATSDPRQGSNQPQHF
-,TRBJ2-2,-,TRBV14,TGTGCCAGCAGCACCCGGGGGGCTAACACCGGGGAGCTGTTTTTT,CASSTRGANTGELFF
-,TRBJ1-2,-,TRBV25-1,TGTGCCAGCAGTGACCCGGGGATTGGCTATGGCTACACCTTC,CASSDPGIGYGYTF
-,TRBJ2-5,-,TRBV6-5,TGTGCCAGCAGTTACCTAGACAGCCACCTAGAGACCCAGTACTTC,CASSYLDSHLETQYF
-,TRBJ2-1,TRBD2,TRBV9,TGTGCCAGCAGCGTAGTAAGCGGGGGGGCGGCTTACAATGAGCAGTTCTTC,CASSVVSGGAAYNEQFF
-,TRBJ1-5,-,TRBV29-1,TGCAGCGTGGGGAGCAGCTTTTCGCAGCCCCAGCATTTT,CSVGSSFSQPQHF
-,TRBJ2-1,-,TRBV20-1,TGCAGTGCTAGTAGGGGAAATGAGCAGTTCTTC,CSASRGNEQFF
-,TRBJ1-2,-,TRBV28,TGTGCCAGCAGTTTAGCGGGGTATGGCTACACCTTC,CASSLAGYGYTF
-,TRBJ2-7,TRBD1,TRBV19,TGTGCCAGTAGTACAATTACAGGGGTCCCCTACGAGCAGTACTTC,CASSTITGVPYEQYF
few,TRBJ1-2,-,TRBV19,TGTGCCAGTAGTAAAGGGCAGGGGATATATGGCTACACCTTC,CASSKGQGIYGYTF
-,TRBJ1-5,-,TRBV6-5,TGTGCCAGCAGCCTCACAGGAGAAGGGCCCCAGCATTTT,CASSLTGEGPQHF
-,TRBJ1-5,TRBD1,TRBV6-5,TGTGCCAGCAGTTTGAGACGACAGGGGAATCAGCCCCAGCATTTT,CASSLRRQGNQPQHF
-,TRBJ1-5,TRBD1,TRBV28,TGTGCCAGCACCTACGGGACAGGGGGCAATCAGCCCCAGCATTTT,CASTYGTGGNQPQHF
once,TRBJ2-2,-,TRBV10-3,TGTGCCATCAGTGACCGCCGGACAGCGAACACCGGGGAGCTGTTTTTT,CAISDRRTANTGELFF
-,TRBJ2-4,TRBD2,TRBV28,TGTGCCAGCAGTTTAGGTCGCGGGAGGATGGCCAAAAACATTCAGTACTTC,CASSLGRGRMAKNIQYF
-,TRBJ1-3,TRBD1,TRBV7-2,TGTGCCAGCAGCCGGGCGACAGGGGCTGGAAACACCATATATTTT,CASSRATGAGNTIYF
-,TRBJ1-3,TRBD1,TRBV5-1,TGCGCCAGCAGCCCATTGACAGGGAGTGGAAACACCATATATTTT,CASSPLTGSGNTIYF
-,TRBJ2-7,TRBD2,TRBV5-1,TGCGCCAGCAGCTTGACTAGCGGGTCCTACGAGCAGTACTTC,CASSLTSGSYEQYF
-,TRBJ2-1,TRBD2,TRBV9,TGTGCCAGCAGCGTGGGAGGACTAGGTAATGAGCAGTTCTTC,CASSVGGLGNEQFF
-,TRBJ1-4,-,TRBV11-2,TGTGCCAGCAGTTTTACACGACAGGCGAATGAAAAACTGTTTTTT,CASSFTRQANEKLFF
few,TRBJ2-3,-,TRBV4-3,TGCGCCAGCAGCCAGCGATTAGCGGAGAGGATAGATACGCAGTATTTT,CASSQRLAERIDTQYF
-,TRBJ2-1,-,TRBV28,TGTGCCAGCAGTTTAAGGGGTAGTGAGCAGTTCTTC,CASSLRGSEQFF
-,TRBJ1-4,-,TRBV18,TGTGCCAGCTCACACGGACAGTCTAATGAAAAACTGTTTTTT,CASSHGQSNEKLFF
-,TRBJ1-2,TRBD1,TRBV9,TGTGCCAGCAGCTTCGGACAGGATAGCGCTGGCTATGGCTACACCTTC,CASSFGQDSAGYGYTF
few,TRBJ1-2,-,TRBV7-2,TGTGCCAGCAGCCTTTATGAGCAGGCAGGGGGCTACACCTTC,CASSLYEQAGGYTF
-,TRBJ1-2,TRBD1,TRBV6-1,TGTGCCAGCAGTGCCCGAAAGGGACAGGGAGTTAACTATGGCTACACCTTC,CASSARKGQGVNYGYTF
-,TRBJ1-5,-,TRBV5-4,TGTGCCAGCAGCTATGGTGGCCTCAATCAGCCCCAGCATTTT,CASSYGGLNQPQHF
-,TRBJ1-2,-,TRBV7-8,TGTGCCAGCAGCTTAGAACGGACTGGGGTATATGGCTACACCTTC,CASSLERTGVYGYTF
-,TRBJ1-4,-,TRBV3-1/TRBV3-2,TGTGCCAGCAGCCCTGGGCTTAATAATGAAAAACTGTTTTTT,CASSPGLNNEKLFF
-,TRBJ2-5,-,TRBV25-1,TGTGCCAGCAGTGTGTCTACCACCAGGGGAGAGACCCAGTACTTC,CASSVSTTRGETQYF
-,TRBJ1-3,-,TRBV19,TGTGCCAGTAGTTCAACAGGGACTGGAAACACCATATATTTT,CASSSTGTGNTIYF
-,TRBJ2-6,-,TRBV11-2,TGTGCCAGCAGCCGTGGAGGGCCAATCTCTGGGGCCAACGTCCTGACTTTC,CASSRGGPISGANVLTF
-,TRBJ1-2,TRBD1,TRBV29-1,TGCAGCGTTGAATTTGGGACAGGTTCTCTGTTGGGCTACACCTTC,CSVEFGTGSLLGYTF
-,TRBJ2-3,-,TRBV27,TGTGCCAGCAGTTTACGAGCAGATACGCAGTATTTT,CASSLRADTQYF
-,TRBJ2-5,-,TRBV2,TGTGCCACCCATAGGACAAGGGCCCAAGAGACCCAGTACTTC,CATHRTRAQETQYF
-,TRBJ1-3,-,TRBV7-2,TGTGCCAGCAGCGGTATAGACGGGACCATATATTTT,CASSGIDGTIYF
once,TRBJ1-2,TRBD1,TRBV6-2/TRBV6-3,TGTGCCAGCAGCGACCGTCCGGGACAGGGTCACCTTATGCGCTACACCTTC,CASSDRPGQGHLMRYTF
-,TRBJ2-3,-,TRBV19,TGTGCCAGTAGTATAGCTACTAGCACAGATACGCAGTATTTT,CASSIATSTDTQYF
-,TRBJ1-2,-,TRBV20-1,TGCAGTGCTAGGAGGCCAGTAGGCTACACCTTC,CSARRPVGYTF
-,TRBJ1-2,-,TRBV18,TGTGCCAGCTCACCATCCGACAGTAACTATGGCTACACCTTC,CASSPSDSNYGYTF
few,TRBJ1-2,TRBD1,TRBV18,TGTGCCAGCTCAAACCGGGACAGCTATGGCTACACCTTC,CASSNRDSYGYTF
few,TRBJ1-1,-,TRBV28,TGTGCCAGCAGTTTCAACTGGCCAGCCGGGGCTTTCTTT,CASSFNWPAGAFF
-,TRBJ1-1,-,TRBV28,TGTGCCAGCAGTTTATTAACAGGGGAAGCTTTCTTT,CASSLLTGEAFF
-,TRBJ1-1,-,TRBV3-1/TRBV3-2,TGTGCCAGCTCTCAGGGTGGCACTGAAGCTTTCTTT,CASSQGGTEAFF
-,TRBJ1-2,-,TRBV11-2,TGTGCCAGCAGCTTAGCCCAGGGATCATATAACTATGGCTACACCTTC,CASSLAQGSYNYGYTF
-,TRBJ1-2,-,TRBV19,TGTGCCAGTAGATCCGGCAGGCTTAACTATGGCTACACCTTC,CASRSGRLNYGYTF
-,TRBJ1-5,TRBD1,TRBV30,TGTGCCTGGAGTGGTTCCCGACAGGGGTGGTATCAGCCCCAGCATTTT,CAWSGSRQGWYQPQHF
-,TRBJ2-1,TRBD2,TRBV4-3,TGCGCCAGCAGACCTACTAGCGGGAGCACCTACAATGAGCAGTTCTTC,CASRPTSGSTYNEQFF
-,TRBJ2-2,-,TRBV2,TGTGCCAGCAGTGAATTCATCCTGCAGGGTAAAACCGGGGAGCTGTTTTTT,CASSEFILQGKTGELFF